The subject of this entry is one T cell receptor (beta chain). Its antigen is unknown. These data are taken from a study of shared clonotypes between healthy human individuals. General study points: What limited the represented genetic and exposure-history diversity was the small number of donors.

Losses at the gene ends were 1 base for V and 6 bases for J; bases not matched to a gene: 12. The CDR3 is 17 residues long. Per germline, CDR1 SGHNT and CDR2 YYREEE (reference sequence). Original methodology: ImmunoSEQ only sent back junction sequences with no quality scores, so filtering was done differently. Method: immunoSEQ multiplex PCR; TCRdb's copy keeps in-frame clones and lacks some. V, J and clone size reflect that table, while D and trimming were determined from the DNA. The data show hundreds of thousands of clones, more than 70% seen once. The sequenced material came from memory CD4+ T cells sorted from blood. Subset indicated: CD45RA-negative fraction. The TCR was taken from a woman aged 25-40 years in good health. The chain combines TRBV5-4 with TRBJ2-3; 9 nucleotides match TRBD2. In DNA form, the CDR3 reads TGTGCCAGCAGCTTGTTAGGGGGGACTAGCCGGAGTGATACGCAGTATTTT. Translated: CASSLLGGTSRSDTQYF.